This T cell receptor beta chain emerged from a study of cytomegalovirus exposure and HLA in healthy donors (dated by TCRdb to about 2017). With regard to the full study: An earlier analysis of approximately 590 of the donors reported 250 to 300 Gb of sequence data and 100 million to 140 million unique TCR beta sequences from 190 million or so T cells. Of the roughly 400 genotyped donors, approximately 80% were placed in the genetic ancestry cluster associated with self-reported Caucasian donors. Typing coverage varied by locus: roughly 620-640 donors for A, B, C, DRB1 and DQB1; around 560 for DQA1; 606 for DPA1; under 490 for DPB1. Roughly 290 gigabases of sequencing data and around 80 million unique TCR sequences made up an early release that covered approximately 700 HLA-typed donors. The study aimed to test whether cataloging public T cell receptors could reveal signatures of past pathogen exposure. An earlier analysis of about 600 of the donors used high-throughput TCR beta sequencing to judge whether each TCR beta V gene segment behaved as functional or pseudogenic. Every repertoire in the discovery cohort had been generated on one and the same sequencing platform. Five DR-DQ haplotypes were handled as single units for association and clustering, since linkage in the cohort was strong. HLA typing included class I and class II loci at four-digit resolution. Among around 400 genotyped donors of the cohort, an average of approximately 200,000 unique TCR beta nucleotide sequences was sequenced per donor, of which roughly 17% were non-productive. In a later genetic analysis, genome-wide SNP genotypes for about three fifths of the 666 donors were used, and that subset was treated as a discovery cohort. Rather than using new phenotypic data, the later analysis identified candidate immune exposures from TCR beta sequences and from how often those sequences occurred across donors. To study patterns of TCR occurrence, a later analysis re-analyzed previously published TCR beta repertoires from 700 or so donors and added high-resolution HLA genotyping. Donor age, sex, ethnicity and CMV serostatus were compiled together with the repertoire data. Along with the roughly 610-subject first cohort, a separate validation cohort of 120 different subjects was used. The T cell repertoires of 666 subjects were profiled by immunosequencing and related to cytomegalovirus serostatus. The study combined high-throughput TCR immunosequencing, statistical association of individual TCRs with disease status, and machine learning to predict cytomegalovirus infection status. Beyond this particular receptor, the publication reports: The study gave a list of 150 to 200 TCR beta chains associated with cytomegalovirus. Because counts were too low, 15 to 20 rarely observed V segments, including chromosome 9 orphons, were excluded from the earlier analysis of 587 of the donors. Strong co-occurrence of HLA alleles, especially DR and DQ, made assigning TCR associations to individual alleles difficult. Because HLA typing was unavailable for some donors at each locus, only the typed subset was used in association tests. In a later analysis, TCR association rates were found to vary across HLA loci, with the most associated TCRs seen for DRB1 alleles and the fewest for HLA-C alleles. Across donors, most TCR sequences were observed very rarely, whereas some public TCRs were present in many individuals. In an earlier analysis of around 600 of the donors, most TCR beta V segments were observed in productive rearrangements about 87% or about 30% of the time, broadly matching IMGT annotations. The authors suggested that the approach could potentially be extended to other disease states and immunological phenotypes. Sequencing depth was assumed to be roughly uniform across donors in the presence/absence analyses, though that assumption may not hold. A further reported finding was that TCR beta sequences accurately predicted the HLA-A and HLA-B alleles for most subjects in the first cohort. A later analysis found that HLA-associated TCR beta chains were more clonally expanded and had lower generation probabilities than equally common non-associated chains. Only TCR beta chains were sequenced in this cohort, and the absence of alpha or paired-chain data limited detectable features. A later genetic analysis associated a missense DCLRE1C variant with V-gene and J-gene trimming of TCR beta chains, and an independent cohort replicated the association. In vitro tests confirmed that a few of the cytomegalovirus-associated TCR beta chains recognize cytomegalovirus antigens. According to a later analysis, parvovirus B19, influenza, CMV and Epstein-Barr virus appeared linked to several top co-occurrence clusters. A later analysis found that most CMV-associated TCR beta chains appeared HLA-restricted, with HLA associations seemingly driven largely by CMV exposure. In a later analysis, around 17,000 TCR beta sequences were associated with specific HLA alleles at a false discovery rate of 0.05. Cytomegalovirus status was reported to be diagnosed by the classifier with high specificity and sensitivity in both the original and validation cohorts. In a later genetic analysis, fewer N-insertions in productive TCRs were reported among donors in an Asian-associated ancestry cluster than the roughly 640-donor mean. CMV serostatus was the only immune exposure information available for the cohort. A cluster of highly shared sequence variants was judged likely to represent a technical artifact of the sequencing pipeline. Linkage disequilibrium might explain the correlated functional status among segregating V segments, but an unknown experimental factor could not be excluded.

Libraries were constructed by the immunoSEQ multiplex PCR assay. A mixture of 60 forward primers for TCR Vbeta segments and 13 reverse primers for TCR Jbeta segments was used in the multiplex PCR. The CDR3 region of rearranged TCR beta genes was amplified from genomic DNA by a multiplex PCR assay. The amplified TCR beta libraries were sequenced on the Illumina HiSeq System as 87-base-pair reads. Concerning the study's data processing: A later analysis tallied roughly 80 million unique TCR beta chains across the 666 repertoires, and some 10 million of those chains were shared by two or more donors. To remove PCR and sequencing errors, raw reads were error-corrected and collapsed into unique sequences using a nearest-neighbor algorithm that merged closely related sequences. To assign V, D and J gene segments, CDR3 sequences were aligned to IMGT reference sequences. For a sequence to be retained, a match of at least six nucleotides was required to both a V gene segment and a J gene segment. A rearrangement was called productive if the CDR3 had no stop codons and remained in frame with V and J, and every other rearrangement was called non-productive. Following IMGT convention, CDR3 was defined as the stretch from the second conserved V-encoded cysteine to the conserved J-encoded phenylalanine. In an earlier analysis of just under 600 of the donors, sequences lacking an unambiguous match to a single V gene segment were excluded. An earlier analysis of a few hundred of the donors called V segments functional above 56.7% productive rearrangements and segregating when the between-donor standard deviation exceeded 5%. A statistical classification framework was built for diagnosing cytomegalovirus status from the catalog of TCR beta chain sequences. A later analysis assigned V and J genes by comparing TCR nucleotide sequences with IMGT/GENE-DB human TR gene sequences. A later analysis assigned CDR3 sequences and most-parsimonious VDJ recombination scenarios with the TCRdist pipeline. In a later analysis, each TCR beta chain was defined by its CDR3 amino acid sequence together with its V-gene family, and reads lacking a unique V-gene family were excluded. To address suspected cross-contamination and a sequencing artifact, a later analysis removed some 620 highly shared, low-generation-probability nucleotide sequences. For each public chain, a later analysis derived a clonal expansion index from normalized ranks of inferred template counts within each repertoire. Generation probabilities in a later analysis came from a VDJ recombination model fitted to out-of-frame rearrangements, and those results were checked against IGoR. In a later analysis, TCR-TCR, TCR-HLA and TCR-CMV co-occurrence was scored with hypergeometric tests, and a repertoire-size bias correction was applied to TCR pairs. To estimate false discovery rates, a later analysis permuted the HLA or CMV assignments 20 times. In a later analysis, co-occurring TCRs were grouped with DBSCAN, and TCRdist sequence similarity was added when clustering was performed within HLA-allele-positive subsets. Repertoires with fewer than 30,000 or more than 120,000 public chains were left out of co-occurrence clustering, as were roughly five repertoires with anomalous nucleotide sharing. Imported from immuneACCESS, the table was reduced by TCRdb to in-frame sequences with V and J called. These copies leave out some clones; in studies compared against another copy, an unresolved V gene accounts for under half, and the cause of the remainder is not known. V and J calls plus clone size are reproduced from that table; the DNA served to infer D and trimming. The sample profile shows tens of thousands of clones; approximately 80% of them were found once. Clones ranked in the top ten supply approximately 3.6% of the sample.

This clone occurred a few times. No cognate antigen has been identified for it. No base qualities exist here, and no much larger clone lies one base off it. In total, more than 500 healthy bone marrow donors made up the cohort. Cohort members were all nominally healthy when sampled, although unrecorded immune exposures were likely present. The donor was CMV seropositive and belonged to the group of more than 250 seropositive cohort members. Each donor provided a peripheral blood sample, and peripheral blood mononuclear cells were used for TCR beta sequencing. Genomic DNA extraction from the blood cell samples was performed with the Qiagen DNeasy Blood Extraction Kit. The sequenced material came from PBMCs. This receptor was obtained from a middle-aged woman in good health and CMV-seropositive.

The encoded CDR3 is CAISSTGEPNQPQHF. DNA sequence: TGTGCCATCAGTTCGACAGGGGAGCCCAATCAGCCCCAGCATTTT. Here the chain combines TRBV10-3 and TRBJ1-5, with 8 bases aligning to TRBD1. Per the germline V gene, ENHRY is the CDR1 and SYGVKD is the CDR2. Measured from the cysteine to the phenylalanine, the CDR3 is 15 residues long. The entry retains the CDR3 DNA only, 45 bases that are in frame from base 1. Trimming leaves V shorter by 5 bases and J shorter by 3 bases, with the junction holding 6 bases beyond the gene matches.